This entry lists 8 T cell receptor beta chains sequenced from one sample in a study of T cell changes during pregnancy in multiple sclerosis. The repertoire was sequenced with immunoSEQ multiplex PCR; TCRdb's copy has only in-frame clones and lacks some. The sample contains 45,000 to 50,000 clones, 85% to 95% of which appear only once. This specimen was CD4+ T cells from peripheral blood mononuclear cells, taken in the second trimester of pregnancy. These receptors were obtained from a female donor in good health, enrolled as a control in a pregnancy study.

The genes are TRBV25-1 and TRBJ1-6, with 9 bases matching TRBD1. This CDR3 comprises 16 residues. The germline gives CDR1 MGHDK, CDR2 SYGVNS. The V and J ends lost 6 bases and 7 bases, in that order; junction bases with no gene match: 10. Written as DNA, the CDR3 is TGTGCCAGCAGACCGGACAGGGGAGAAGGAAATTCACCCCTCCACTTT. It encodes CASRPDRGEGNSPLHF.

This clone was seen once. The chain carries TRBV4-2 and TRBJ1-1; 8 bases agree with TRBD1. After removal of 3 bases from V and 0 bases from J, the junction contained 3 bases not matched to a gene. Germline loops: CDR1 LGHNA, CDR2 YNFKEQ. CDR3 length: 15 amino acids. This chain's CDR3 is CASSHDRGMNTEAFF. CDR3 DNA sequence: TGTGCCAGCAGCCACGACAGGGGTATGAACACTGAAGCTTTCTTT.

This clone was picked up a small number of times. This chain connects TRBV4-3 to TRBJ1-6, with D uncertain. Germline V gene lookup returns CDR1 LGHNA and CDR2 YSLEER. The CDR3 runs 14 residues. Trimming cost V 0 bases and J 10 bases, with 10 bases left between them. CDR3 sequence: CASSQDRGVSPLHF. The DNA for the CDR3 is TGCGCCAGCAGCCAAGACCGCGGGGTGTCACCCCTCCACTTT.

This chain connects TRBV12-5 to TRBJ2-7, with 8 positions matching TRBD2. With 2 bases clipped from V and 0 bases from J, the junction kept 6 bases outside the gene matches. In germline, CDR1 is LGHNT, CDR2 FRNRAP. This CDR3 contains 16 residues. The CDR3 protein is CASGLILTSASYEQYF. The CDR3 DNA reads TGTGCTAGTGGTTTGATCCTGACTAGCGCCTCCTACGAGCAGTACTTC.

This clone was seen just once. The CDR3, as DNA: TGTGCCAGCAGTGAATCTACAGGGTGGGACTATGGCTACACCTTC. Protein product: CASSESTGWDYGYTF. The chain uses TRBV2 and TRBJ1-2; maybe TRBD1 (6 bases). V was clipped by 2 bases and J by 3 bases, with 13 bases between them. The CDR3 runs 15 residues. The V gene's germline CDR1 is SNHLY and CDR2 FYNNEI.

This rearrangement joins TRBV15 to TRBJ1-6; tentatively, D is TRBD1 (6 bases). Germline V gene lookup returns CDR1 LNHNV and CDR2 YYDKDF (reference sequence). CDR3 length: 13 residues. Trimming removed 3 bases at V and 10 bases at J, with 10 bases between. In DNA, the CDR3 is TGTGCCACCAGCAGCTACAGGGACTCACCCCTCCACTTT. It translates to CATSSYRDSPLHF. Supplemented by reference TRBV15 and TRBJ1-6, the full variable domain reads DAMVIQNPRYQVTQFGKPVTLSCSQTLNHNVMYWYQQKSSQAPKLLFHYYDKDFNNEADTPDNFQSRRPNTSFCFLDIRSPGLGDTAMYLCATSSYRDSPLHFGNGTRLTVT.

The V and J genes are TRBV2 and TRBJ2-1, with TRBD1 matching over 10 bases. With V trimmed by 3 bases and J by 5 bases, 1 base remained unmatched. This CDR3 spans 14 amino acids. Germline V gene lookup returns CDR1 SNHLY and CDR2 FYNNEI. The CDR3 nucleotides read TGTGCCAGCAGTGAGGACAGGGGGGACAATGAGCAGTTCTTC. This sequence encodes CASSEDRGDNEQFF.

The V and J genes are TRBV19 and TRBJ1-4; no clear D gene. V lost 3 bases, J lost 4 bases, and 9 bases lay in between. Germline V lookup: CDR1 LNHDA, CDR2 SQIVND (reference sequence). The CDR3 covers 14 residues. CDR3 residues: CASSINSYNEKLFF. The DNA of the CDR3 is TGTGCCAGTAGTATCAACAGCTATAATGAAAAACTGTTTTTT. Variable domain in full (rest from reference TRBV19 and TRBJ1-4): DGGITQSPKYLFRKEGQNVTLSCEQNLNHDAMYWYRQDPGQGLRLIYYSQIVNDFQKGDIAEGYSVSREKKESFPLTVTSAQKNPTAFYLCASSINSYNEKLFFGSGTQLSVL.